The 10 T cell receptor beta chains below come from one sample, sequenced in a study of blood T cell repertoires in COVID-19. The table came from immunoSEQ multiplex PCR; TCRdb's copy has only in-frame clones and leaves some out. This sample has about 270,000 clones, with 86% found just once. The material sequenced was PBMCs or T cells enriched from blood (not recorded which). The receptors come from a woman between 18 and 30 years old who had recovered from COVID-19.

The chain is built from TRBV21-1 and TRBJ1-2; the D segment call TRBD1 is taken from the table without a DNA check. TRBV21-1 is shown as a pseudogene. The CDR3 consists of 16 residues. CDR3 loop: CASSKRPWTGGYGYTF. The CDR3 region has the DNA TGTGCCAGCAGCAAACGCCCGTGGACAGGGGGGTATGGCTACACCTTC.

The rearrangement uses TRBV19 and TRBJ2-1, with TRBD1 as a possible D gene (6 bases). Deletions cut 7 bases from V and 0 bases from J, with 13 bases between. The germline V gene encodes CDR1 LNHDA and CDR2 SQIVND (reference sequence). This CDR3 has 15 residues. CDR3 coding DNA: TGTGCCAGTAACCTCGACAGGAGCTCCTACAATGAGCAGTTCTTC. As protein: CASNLDRSSYNEQFF.

The rearrangement uses TRBV5-6 and TRBJ1-1; TRBD1 is a possible D gene (5 bases). CDR3 length: 15 amino acids. V lost 0 bases and J lost 4, with 13 bases in between. In germline, CDR1 is SGHDT, CDR2 YYEEEE. The CDR3 region is CASSLEPLGGTEAFF. CDR3 nucleotide sequence: TGTGCCAGCAGCTTGGAACCCTTGGGGGGCACTGAAGCTTTCTTT.

This chain uses TRBV3-1 (or the pseudogene TRBV3-2) with TRBJ2-7; D perhaps matches TRBD1 (5 bases). Germline V lookup: CDR1 LGHDT, CDR2 YNNKEL (reference sequence). Trimming left V 4 bases short and J 5 bases short, with 15 bases between. The CDR3 covers 14 residues. DNA of the CDR3: TGTGCCAGCAGCCCCTCCAGGGCGTTTAACGAGCAGTACTTC. It codes for CASSPSRAFNEQYF.

This rearrangement joins TRBV5-4 to TRBJ2-7; D not resolved. Germline V CDR1 and CDR2: SGHNT, YYREEE (reference sequence). CDR3 length equals 15 residues. Trimming took 0 bases from V and 4 from J, leaving 14 bases between them. CDR3 residues: CASSLGLSLLYEQYF. CDR3 nucleotides: TGTGCCAGCAGCTTGGGTTTGTCACTCCTTTACGAGCAGTACTTC.

The rearrangement joins TRBV7-2 to TRBJ2-6; D unclear. The CDR3 length is 16 residues. Germline V lookup: CDR1 SGHTA, CDR2 FQGNSA. Trimming cost V 3 bases and J 1 base, with 10 bases left between them. The CDR3, as DNA: TGTGCCAGCAGCTTGTATCTAGAGTCTGGGGCCAACGTCCTGACTTTC. This encodes CASSLYLESGANVLTF.

The CDR3 sequence is CASSLGVNQPQHF. In nucleotides, the CDR3 is TGTGCCAGTAGTCTGGGAGTCAATCAGCCCCAGCATTTT. The chain recombines TRBV19 with TRBJ1-5; D is unclear. The CDR3 length is 13 residues. CDR1 and CDR2 from the germline V gene are LNHDA and SQIVND (reference sequence). Trimming removed 5 bases from V and 3 bases from J, with 8 bases in between.

The chain has TRBV15 and TRBJ1-6; TRBD1 aligns across 7 bases. J lost 5 bases, V lost 5 bases, and 3 bases had no gene match. Germline V lookup: CDR1 LNHNV, CDR2 YYDKDF (reference sequence). The CDR3 has 14 residues. CDR3 amino acids: CATSVTGNNSPLHF. CDR3 nucleotides: TGTGCCACCAGCGTGACAGGGAATAATTCACCCCTCCACTTT.

About this clone itself: Other nucleotide sequences from this sample produce the same CDR3. This sequence joins TRBV7-2 and TRBJ1-5; 10 bases are a match to TRBD1. The CDR3 length is 16 residues. V gave up 5 bases and J gave up 6 bases; unmatched junction bases: 10. CDR1 SGHTA and CDR2 FQGNSA come from the germline V gene. The CDR3 nucleotides read TGTGCCAGCAGCCCCCCAGGAGGACAGGGGGGTCAGCCCCAGCATTTT. Translated, it gives CASSPPGGQGGQPQHF.

This chain joins TRBV19 and TRBJ2-7, with D perhaps TRBD2 (6 bases). The CDR3 has 11 residues. From germline, CDR1 is LNHDA and CDR2 SQIVND (reference sequence). The V and J ends lost 5 bases and 6 bases respectively, with 8 bases between them. The CDR3: CASSLRGEQYF. The DNA for the CDR3 is TGTGCCAGTAGTCTGCGGGGCGAGCAGTACTTC.